This T cell receptor beta chain comes out of a study of identical twins. Donors were all healthy Caucasians. The study, taken as a whole, reports: In monozygotic twins, models underestimated the sharing of out-of-frame TCR alpha.

The CDR3 length is 15 residues. Germline V gene sequence: CDR1 SGHRS, CDR2 YFSETQ. V was shortened by 4 bases and J by 7 bases, with 19 bases between the two germline ends. For this clonotype: Antigen specificity is unknown.

Template switching added a universal primer site, and cDNA bore unique molecular identifiers. Using its own MiXCR run on the 5' RACE reads, TCRdb lists one record per CDR3 protein. The sample lists about 570,000 distinct CDR3 sequences, more than 9% occurring once. These data are also associated with another study on yellow fever vaccine responses in identical twins.

Sequencing was done on a sample of PBMCs. The V call is TRBV5-1, the J call TRBJ2-3; D is possibly TRBD1 (6 bases). The TCR comes from a woman aged 18 to 35 in good health. The CDR3 spells CASSETGSPFYTQYF. The CDR3 DNA reads as TGCGCCAGCAGCGAAACAGGGAGCCCCTTTTATACGCAGTATTTT. The full variable domain, in which reference TRBV5-1 and TRBJ2-3 provide the parts outside the CDR3, is KAGVTQTPRYLIKTRGQQVTLSCSPISGHRSVSWYQQTPGQGLQFLFEYFSETQRNKGNFPGRFSGRQFSNSRSEMNVSTLELGDSALYLCASSETGSPFYTQYFGPGTRLTVL.